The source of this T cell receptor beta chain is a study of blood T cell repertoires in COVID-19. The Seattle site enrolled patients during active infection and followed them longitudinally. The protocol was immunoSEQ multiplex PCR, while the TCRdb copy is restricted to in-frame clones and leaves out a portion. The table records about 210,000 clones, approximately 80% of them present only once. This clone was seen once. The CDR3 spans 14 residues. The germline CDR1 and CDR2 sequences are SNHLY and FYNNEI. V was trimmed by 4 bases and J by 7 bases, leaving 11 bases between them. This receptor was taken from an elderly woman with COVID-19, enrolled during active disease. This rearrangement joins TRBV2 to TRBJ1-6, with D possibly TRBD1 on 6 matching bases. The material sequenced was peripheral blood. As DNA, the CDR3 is TGTGCCAGCAGTGCTCAGCAGGGGAATTCACCCCTCCACTTT. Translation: CASSAQQGNSPLHF.